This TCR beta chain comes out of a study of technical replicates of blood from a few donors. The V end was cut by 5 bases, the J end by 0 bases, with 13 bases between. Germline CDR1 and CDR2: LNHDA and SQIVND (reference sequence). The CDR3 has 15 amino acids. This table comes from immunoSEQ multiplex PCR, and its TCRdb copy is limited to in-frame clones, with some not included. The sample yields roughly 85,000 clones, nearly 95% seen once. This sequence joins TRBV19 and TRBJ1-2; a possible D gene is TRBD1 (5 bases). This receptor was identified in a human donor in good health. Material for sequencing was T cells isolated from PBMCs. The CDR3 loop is CASSLGHGANYGYTF. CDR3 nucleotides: TGTGCCAGTAGTCTCGGACACGGAGCTAACTATGGCTACACCTTC. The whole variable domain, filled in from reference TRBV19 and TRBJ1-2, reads DGGITQSPKYLFRKEGQNVTLSCEQNLNHDAMYWYRQDPGQGLRLIYYSQIVNDFQKGDIAEGYSVSREKKESFPLTVTSAQKNPTAFYLCASSLGHGANYGYTFGSGTRLTVV.